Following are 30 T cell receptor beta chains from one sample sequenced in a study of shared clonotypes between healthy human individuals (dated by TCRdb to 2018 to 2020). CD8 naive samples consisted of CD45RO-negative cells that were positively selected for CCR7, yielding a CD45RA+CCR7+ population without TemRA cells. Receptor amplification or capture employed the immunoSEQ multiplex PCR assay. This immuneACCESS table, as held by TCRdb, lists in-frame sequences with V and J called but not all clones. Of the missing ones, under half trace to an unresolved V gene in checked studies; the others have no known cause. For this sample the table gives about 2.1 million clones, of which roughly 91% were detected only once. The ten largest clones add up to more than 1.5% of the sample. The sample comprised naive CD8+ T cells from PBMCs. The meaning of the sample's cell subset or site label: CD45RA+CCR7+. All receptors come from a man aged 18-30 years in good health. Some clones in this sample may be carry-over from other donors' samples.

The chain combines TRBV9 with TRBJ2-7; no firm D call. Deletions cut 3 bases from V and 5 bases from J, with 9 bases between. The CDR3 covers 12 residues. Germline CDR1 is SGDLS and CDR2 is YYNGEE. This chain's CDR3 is CASSGSSDEQYF. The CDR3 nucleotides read TGTGCCAGCAGCGGAAGCAGTGACGAGCAGTACTTC.

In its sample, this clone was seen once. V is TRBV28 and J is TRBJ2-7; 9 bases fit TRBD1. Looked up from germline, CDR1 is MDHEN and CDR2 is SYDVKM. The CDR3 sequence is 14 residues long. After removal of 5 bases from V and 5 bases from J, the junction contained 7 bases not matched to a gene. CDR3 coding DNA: TGTGCCAGCAGTGTACAGGGGGCGATGAACGAGCAGTACTTC. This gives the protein CASSVQGAMNEQYF.

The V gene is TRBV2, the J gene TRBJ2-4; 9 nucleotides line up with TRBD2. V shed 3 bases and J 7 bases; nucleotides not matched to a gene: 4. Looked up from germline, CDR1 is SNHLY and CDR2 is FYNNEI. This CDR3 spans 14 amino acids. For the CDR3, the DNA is TGTGCCAGCAGTGATGCGGGAGGGTGGAACATTCAGTACTTC. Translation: CASSDAGGWNIQYF.

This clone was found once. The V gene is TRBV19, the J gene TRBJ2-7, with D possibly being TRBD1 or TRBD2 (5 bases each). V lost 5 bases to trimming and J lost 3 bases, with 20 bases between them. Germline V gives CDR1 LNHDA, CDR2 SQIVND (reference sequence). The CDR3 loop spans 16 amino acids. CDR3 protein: CASSSPGLAGYYEQYF. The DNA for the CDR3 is TGTGCCAGTAGTTCCCCGGGGCTAGCAGGTTACTACGAGCAGTACTTC.

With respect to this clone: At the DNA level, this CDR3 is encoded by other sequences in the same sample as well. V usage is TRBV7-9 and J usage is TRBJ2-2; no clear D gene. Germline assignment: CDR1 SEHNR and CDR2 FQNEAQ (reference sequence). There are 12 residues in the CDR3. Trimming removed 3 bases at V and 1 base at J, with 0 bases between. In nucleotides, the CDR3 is TGTGCCAGCAGCTTGAACACCGGGGAGCTGTTTTTT. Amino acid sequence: CASSLNTGELFF. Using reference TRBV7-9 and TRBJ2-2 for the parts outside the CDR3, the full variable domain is DTGVSQNPRHKITKRGQNVTFRCDPISEHNRLYWYRQTLGQGPEFLTYFQNEAQLEKSRLLSDRFSAERPKGSFSTLEIQRTEQGDSAMYLCASSLNTGELFFGEGSRLTVL.

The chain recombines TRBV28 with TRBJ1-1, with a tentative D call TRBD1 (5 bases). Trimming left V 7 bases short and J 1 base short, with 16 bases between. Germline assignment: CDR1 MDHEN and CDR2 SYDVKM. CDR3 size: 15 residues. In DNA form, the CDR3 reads TGTGCCAGCAATCCGCCGTGGACATCGAACACTGAAGCTTTCTTT. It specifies CASNPPWTSNTEAFF.

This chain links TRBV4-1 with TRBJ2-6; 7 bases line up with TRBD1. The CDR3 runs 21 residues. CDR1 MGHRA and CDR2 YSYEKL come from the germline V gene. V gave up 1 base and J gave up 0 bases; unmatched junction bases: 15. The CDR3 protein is CASSQVVGGRDSNSGANVLTF. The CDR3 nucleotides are TGCGCCAGCAGCCAAGTGGTAGGGGGACGGGACAGCAACTCTGGGGCCAACGTCCTGACTTTC.

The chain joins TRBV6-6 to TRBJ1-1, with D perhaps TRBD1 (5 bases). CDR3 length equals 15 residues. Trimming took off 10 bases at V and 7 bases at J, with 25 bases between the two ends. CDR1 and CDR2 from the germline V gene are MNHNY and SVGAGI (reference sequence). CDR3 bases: TGTGCCACACAGCGACGGGGACGTAAACTTCATGAAGCTTTCTTT. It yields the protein CATQRRGRKLHEAFF.

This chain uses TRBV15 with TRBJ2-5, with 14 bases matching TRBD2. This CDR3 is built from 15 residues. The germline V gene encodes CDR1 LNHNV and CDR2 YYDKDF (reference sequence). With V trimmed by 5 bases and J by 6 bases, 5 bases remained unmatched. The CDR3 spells CATSEGLAGDQTQYF. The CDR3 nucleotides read TGTGCCACCAGCGAGGGACTAGCGGGAGACCAGACCCAGTACTTC.

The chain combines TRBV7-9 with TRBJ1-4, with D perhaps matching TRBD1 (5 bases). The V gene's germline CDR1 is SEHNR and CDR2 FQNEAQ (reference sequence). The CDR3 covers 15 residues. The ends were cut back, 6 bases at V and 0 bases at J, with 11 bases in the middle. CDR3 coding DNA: TGTGCCAGCAGTGTAGGGGTTACAACTAATGAAAAACTGTTTTTT. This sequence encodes CASSVGVTTNEKLFF. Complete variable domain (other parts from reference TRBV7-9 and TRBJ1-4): DTGVSQNPRHKITKRGQNVTFRCDPISEHNRLYWYRQTLGQGPEFLTYFQNEAQLEKSRLLSDRFSAERPKGSFSTLEIQRTEQGDSAMYLCASSVGVTTNEKLFFGSGTQLSVL.

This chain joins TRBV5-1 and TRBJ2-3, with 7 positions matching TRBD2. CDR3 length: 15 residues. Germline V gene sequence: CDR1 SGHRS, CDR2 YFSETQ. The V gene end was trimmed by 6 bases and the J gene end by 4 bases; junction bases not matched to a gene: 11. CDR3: CASTFWGRVSDTQYF. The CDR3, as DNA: TGCGCCAGCACATTTTGGGGGAGGGTGTCAGATACGCAGTATTTT.

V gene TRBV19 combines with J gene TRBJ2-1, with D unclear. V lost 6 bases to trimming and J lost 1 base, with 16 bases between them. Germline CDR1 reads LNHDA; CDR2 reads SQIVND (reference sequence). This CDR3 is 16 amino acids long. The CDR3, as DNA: TGTGCCAGTAGGCCTCTGACTGGATTATCCTACAATGAGCAGTTCTTC. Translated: CASRPLTGLSYNEQFF.

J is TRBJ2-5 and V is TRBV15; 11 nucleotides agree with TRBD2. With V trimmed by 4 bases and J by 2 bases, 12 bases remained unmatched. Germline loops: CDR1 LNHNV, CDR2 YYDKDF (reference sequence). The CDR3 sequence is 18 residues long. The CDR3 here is CATSTKGRGLAVQETQYF. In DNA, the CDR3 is TGTGCCACCAGCACGAAAGGGAGGGGACTAGCGGTACAAGAGACCCAGTACTTC.

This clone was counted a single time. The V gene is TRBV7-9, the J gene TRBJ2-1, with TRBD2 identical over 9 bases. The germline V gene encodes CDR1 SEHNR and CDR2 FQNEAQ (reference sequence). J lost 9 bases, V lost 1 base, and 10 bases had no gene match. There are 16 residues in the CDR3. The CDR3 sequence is CASSLVFLAGSAEQFF. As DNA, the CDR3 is TGTGCCAGCAGCTTAGTCTTCCTAGCGGGGTCGGCTGAGCAGTTCTTC.

CDR3 in amino acids: CASSEALLAGGSYEQYF. CDR3 DNA: TGTGCCAGCAGTGAAGCGCTTCTAGCGGGAGGTAGCTACGAGCAGTACTTC. The chain carries TRBV6-1 and TRBJ2-7; 11 bases agree with TRBD2. The germline CDR1 and CDR2 sequences are MNHNS and SASEGT. The CDR3 loop spans 17 amino acids. V trimming: 0 bases; J trimming: 3 bases; junction bases outside the gene matches: 7.

This CDR3 reads CASSVERGGRGLGGSSYNEQFF. CDR3 DNA: TGTGCCAGCAGTGTGGAGAGGGGCGGCAGGGGGCTCGGTGGGAGTTCCTACAATGAGCAGTTCTTC. V is TRBV2 and J is TRBJ2-1; 8 bases line up with TRBD1. The CDR3 is 22 residues long. The V gene end was trimmed by 4 bases and the J gene end by 1 base; junction bases not matched to a gene: 24. CDR1 and CDR2 (germline): SNHLY, FYNNEI.

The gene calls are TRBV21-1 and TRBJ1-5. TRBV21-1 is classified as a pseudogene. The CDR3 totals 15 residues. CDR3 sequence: CASSRGFRGNQPQHF. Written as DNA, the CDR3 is TGTGCCAGCAGCAGGGGTTTTAGGGGCAATCAGCCCCAGCATTTT.

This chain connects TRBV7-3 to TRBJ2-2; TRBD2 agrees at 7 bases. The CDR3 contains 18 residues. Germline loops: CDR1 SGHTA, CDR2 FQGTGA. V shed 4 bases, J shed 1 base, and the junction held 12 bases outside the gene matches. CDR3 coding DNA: TGTGCCAGCAGCTCCCTCGTGGCGAGCGGGAAGAACACCGGGGAGCTGTTTTTT. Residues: CASSSLVASGKNTGELFF.

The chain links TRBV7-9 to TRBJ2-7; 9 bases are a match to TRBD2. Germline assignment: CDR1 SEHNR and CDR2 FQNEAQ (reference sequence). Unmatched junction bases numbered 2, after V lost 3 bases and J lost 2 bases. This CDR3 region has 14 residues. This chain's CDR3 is CASSFSGSTYEQYF. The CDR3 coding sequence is TGTGCCAGCAGCTTTAGCGGGAGTACCTACGAGCAGTACTTC.

The CDR3 DNA is TGCAGCGTTGAAGGGGCTTGGGTTTTGGGTTATACGCAGTATTTT. It codes for CSVEGAWVLGYTQYF. The chain joins TRBV29-1 to TRBJ2-3; D not resolved. V shed 1 base and J shed 7 bases, with 18 bases lying between them. Germline V CDR1 and CDR2: SQVTM, ANQGSEA. This CDR3 region has 15 residues.

The CDR3 nucleotides read TGTGCCAGCAGTCTCGCTGACACCTACGAGCAGTACTTC. Translated, it gives CASSLADTYEQYF. This sequence joins TRBV28 and TRBJ2-7; D ambiguous. Germline-derived CDR1 and CDR2 are MDHEN and SYDVKM. Trimming cost V 5 bases and J 2 bases, with 10 bases left between them. This CDR3 has 13 amino acids. Full variable domain (rest looked up from reference TRBV28 and TRBJ2-7): DVKVTQSSRYLVKRTGEKVFLECVQDMDHENMFWYRQDPGLGLRLIYFSYDVKMKEKGDIPEGYSVSREKKERFSLILESASTNQTSMYLCASSLADTYEQYFGPGTRLTVT.

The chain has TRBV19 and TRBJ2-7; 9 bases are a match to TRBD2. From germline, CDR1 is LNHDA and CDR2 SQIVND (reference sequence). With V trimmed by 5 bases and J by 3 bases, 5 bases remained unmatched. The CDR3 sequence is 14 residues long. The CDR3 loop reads CASSEAGGLYEQYF. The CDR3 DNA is TGTGCCAGTAGTGAGGCGGGAGGGCTCTACGAGCAGTACTTC.

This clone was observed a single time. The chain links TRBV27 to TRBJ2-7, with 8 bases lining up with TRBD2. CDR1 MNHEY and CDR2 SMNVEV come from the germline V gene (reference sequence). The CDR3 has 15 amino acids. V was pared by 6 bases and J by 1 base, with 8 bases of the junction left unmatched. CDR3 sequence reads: CASSQLAVNSYEQYF. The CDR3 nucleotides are TGTGCCAGCAGCCAACTAGCGGTGAATTCCTACGAGCAGTACTTC.

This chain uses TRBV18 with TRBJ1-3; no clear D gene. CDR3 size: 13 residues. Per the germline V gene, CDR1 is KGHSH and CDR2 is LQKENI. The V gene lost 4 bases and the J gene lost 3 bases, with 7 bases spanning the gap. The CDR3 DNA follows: TGTGCCAGCTCACTCATCCATGGAAACACCATATATTTT. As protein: CASSLIHGNTIYF.

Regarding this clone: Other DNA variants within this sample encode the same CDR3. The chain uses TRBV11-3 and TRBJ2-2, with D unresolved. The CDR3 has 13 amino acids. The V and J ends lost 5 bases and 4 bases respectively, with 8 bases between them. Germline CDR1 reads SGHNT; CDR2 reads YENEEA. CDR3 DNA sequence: TGTGCCAGCAGCCCAAGGAGCACCGGGGAGCTGTTTTTT. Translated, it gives CASSPRSTGELFF.

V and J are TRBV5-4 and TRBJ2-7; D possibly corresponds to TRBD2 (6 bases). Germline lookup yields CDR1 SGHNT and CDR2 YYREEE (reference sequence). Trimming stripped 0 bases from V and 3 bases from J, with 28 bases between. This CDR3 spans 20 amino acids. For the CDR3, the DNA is TGTGCCAGCAGCTTGGACGAGTGGGGGACTGACTTGGGTGGCTACTACGAGCAGTACTTC. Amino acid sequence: CASSLDEWGTDLGGYYEQYF.

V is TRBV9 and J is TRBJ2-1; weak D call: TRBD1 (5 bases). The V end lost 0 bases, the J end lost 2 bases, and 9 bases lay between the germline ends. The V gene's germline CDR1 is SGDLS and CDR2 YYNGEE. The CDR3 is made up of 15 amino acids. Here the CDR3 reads CASSVARTTYNEQFF. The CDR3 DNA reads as TGTGCCAGCAGCGTAGCTCGGACAACCTACAATGAGCAGTTCTTC.

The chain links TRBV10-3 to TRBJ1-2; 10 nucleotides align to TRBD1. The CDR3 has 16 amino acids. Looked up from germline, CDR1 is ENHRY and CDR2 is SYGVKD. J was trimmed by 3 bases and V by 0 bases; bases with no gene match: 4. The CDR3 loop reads CAISESTGGADYGYTF. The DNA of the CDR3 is TGTGCCATCAGTGAGTCGACAGGGGGCGCCGACTATGGCTACACCTTC.

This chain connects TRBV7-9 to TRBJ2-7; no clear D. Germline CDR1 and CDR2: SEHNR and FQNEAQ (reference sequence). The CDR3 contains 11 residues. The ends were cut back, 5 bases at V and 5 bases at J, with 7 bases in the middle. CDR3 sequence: CASSRSDEQYF. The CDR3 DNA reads TGTGCCAGCAGCCGTTCGGACGAGCAGTACTTC.

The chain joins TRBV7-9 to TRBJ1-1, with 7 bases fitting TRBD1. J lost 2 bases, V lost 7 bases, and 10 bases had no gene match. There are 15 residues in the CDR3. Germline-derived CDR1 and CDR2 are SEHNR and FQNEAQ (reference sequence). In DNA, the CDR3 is TGTGCCAGCACCCCTCTCCAGGGGGGTAACACTGAAGCTTTCTTT. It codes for CASTPLQGGNTEAFF.